One sample yielded the 29 T cell receptor beta chains listed below, sequenced in a study of T cell responses to AZD1222 COVID-19 vaccine. Assay used: immunoSEQ multiplex PCR; TCRdb lists only in-frame clones, some missing. This table has 150,000 to 200,000 clones, 80% to 95% appearing once. Sequenced material: peripheral blood, taken on day 0 of AZD1222 vaccination. These receptors all come from an adult in good health.

The chain combines TRBV6-5 with TRBJ1-2; possibly TRBD1 for D (6 bases). CDR1 and CDR2 from the germline V gene are MNHEY and SVGAGI. V shed 6 bases and J shed 8 bases, with 19 bases lying between them. The CDR3 has 14 residues. The CDR3 region has the DNA TGTGCCAGCAGGACCCACCGGGGGGGCTCGGGCTACACCTTC. Translating gives CASRTHRGGSGYTF.

The chain couples TRBV28 to TRBJ2-7, with 12 bases that match TRBD2. The ends lost 6 bases at V and 2 bases at J; junction bases unmatched: 5. CDR1 MDHEN and CDR2 SYDVKM come from the germline V gene. The CDR3 runs to 15 residues. The CDR3 DNA reads TGTGCCAGCAGCCGGCCTAGCGGGGGGGCCTACGAGCAGTACTTC. Translation gives CASSRPSGGAYEQYF.

The rearrangement links TRBV18 to TRBJ1-1; TRBD1 might be the D (5 bases). Germline V lookup: CDR1 KGHSH, CDR2 LQKENI. This CDR3 has 16 residues. Trimming shortened V by 4 bases and J by 5 bases, and 20 bases separated the two germline ends. The CDR3 nucleotides are TGTGCCAGCTCACTCCACGGGTCTTCGGGGGGTACTGAAGCTTTCTTT. Residues: CASSLHGSSGGTEAFF.

CDR3 DNA sequence: TGCGCCAGCAGCCAAGGGCAGTCCTATGGCTACACCTTC. It yields the protein CASSQGQSYGYTF. The gene calls are TRBV4-1 and TRBJ1-2, with D uncertain. The germline V gene has CDR1 MGHRA and CDR2 YSYEKL. Trimming cost V 1 base and J 4 bases, with 7 bases left between them. The CDR3 runs 13 residues.

The rearrangement links TRBV11-2 to TRBJ1-2, with D unresolved. The germline V and J ends were trimmed by 7 bases and 6 bases, with 18 bases remaining between them. Germline V gene data show CDR1 as SGHAT and CDR2 as FQNNGV. The length of the CDR3 is 14 residues. The CDR3 nucleotides are TGTGCCAGCACCTACCGGAGGGCAAGTCATGGCTACACCTTC. This translates into CASTYRRASHGYTF.

The chain is built from TRBV29-1 and TRBJ2-1; no clear D. The germline gives CDR1 SQVTM, CDR2 ANQGSEA. This CDR3 region has 13 residues. V shed 7 bases and J shed 3 bases, with 13 bases lying between them. The CDR3 region is CSGRLGDYNEQFF. The CDR3 DNA sequence: TGCAGCGGAAGGTTGGGTGACTACAATGAGCAGTTCTTC.

The rearrangement joins TRBV5-1 to TRBJ2-5, with 11 bases matching TRBD2. The CDR3 runs to 15 residues. The J segment lost 5 bases and the V segment lost 7 bases, leaving 10 bases of the junction unmatched. Germline V gene sequence: CDR1 SGHRS, CDR2 YFSETQ. The CDR3 here is CASRRLAGPRETQYF. CDR3 DNA sequence: TGCGCCAGCCGCCGACTAGCGGGGCCGCGGGAGACCCAGTACTTC.

The rearrangement uses TRBV19 and TRBJ1-1, with 7 bases lining up with TRBD1. With V trimmed by 9 bases and J by 5 bases, 15 bases remained unmatched. Per germline, CDR1 LNHDA and CDR2 SQIVND (reference sequence). The CDR3 is 15 amino acids. CDR3 sequence (DNA): TGTGCCAGCACACCCCACGGGACAGTGGGTACTGAAGCTTTCTTT. Translating it yields CASTPHGTVGTEAFF.

The V call is TRBV5-1, the J call TRBJ2-7; 7 bases align to TRBD1. Germline V gene data show CDR1 as SGHRS and CDR2 as YFSETQ. J lost 3 bases, V lost 4 bases, and 7 bases had no gene match. The CDR3 extends over 14 amino acids. The CDR3 DNA follows: TGCGCCAGCAGCCCGCCGGGACAGAACTACGAGCAGTACTTC. Amino acids: CASSPPGQNYEQYF.

V is TRBV30 and J is TRBJ2-7; D call uncertain. The CDR3 loop spans 13 amino acids. The V end lost 0 bases, the J end lost 0 bases, and 6 bases lay between the germline ends. The V gene's germline CDR1 is GTSNPN and CDR2 SVGIG (reference sequence). This CDR3 reads CAWSVGISYEQYF. In nucleotides, the CDR3 is TGTGCCTGGAGTGTGGGGATCTCCTACGAGCAGTACTTC.

V and J are TRBV6-6 and TRBJ1-6; D is ambiguous. Germline loops: CDR1 MNHNY, CDR2 SVGAGI (reference sequence). With 4 bases removed from V and 4 bases from J, the gap between germline ends came to 11 bases. This CDR3 contains 15 residues. The CDR3 DNA sequence: TGTGCCAGCAGTTTTGACTCCCCATATAATTCACCCCTCCACTTT. Its protein product is CASSFDSPYNSPLHF.

This chain joins TRBV4-1 and TRBJ1-2, with D uncertain. The CDR3 is made up of 14 amino acids. V was trimmed by 1 base and J by 5 bases, leaving 11 bases between them. Germline-derived CDR1 and CDR2 are MGHRA and YSYEKL. Written as DNA, the CDR3 is TGCGCCAGCAGCCAAGTCGGTGGTGGGTATGGCTACACCTTC. Translation gives CASSQVGGGYGYTF.

The chain joins TRBV29-1 to TRBJ2-7; possible D gene TRBD2, 7 bases. Germline assignment: CDR1 SQVTM and CDR2 ANQGSEA. Trimming left V 7 bases short and J 5 bases short, with 12 bases between. This CDR3 is built from 11 residues. The CDR3 loop is CSGGAGDEQYF. The CDR3 nucleotides read TGCAGCGGGGGGGCGGGAGACGAGCAGTACTTC.

The chain combines TRBV7-2 with TRBJ2-5; D is unresolved. The V end was cut by 1 base, the J end by 5 bases, with 20 bases between. The CDR3 runs to 17 residues. Germline CDR1 reads SGHTA; CDR2 reads FQGNSA. CDR3 DNA: TGTGCCAGCAGCTTAGGGCCCCGGGCCCCCGAATCGGAGACCCAGTACTTC. Residues: CASSLGPRAPESETQYF.

The chain couples TRBV4-2 to TRBJ2-1; D call uncertain. This CDR3 comprises 17 residues. The V end lost 3 bases, the J end lost 5 bases, and 20 bases lay between the germline ends. Germline V CDR1 and CDR2: LGHNA, YNFKEQ. The CDR3 is CASSHPLSNPQNNEQFF. The CDR3, as DNA: TGTGCCAGCAGCCATCCTTTATCCAATCCACAGAACAATGAGCAGTTCTTC.

This chain links TRBV28 with TRBJ2-1; D tentatively fits TRBD1 or TRBD2 (9 bases each). This CDR3 spans 16 amino acids. V lost 5 bases and J lost 13, with 27 bases in between. CDR1 is MDHEN and CDR2 is SYDVKM in the germline V gene. CDR3 amino acids: CASSQGGQGSREGQFF. In DNA form, the CDR3 reads TGTGCCAGCAGTCAGGGGGGACAGGGATCGCGGGAGGGACAGTTCTTC.

The V and J genes are TRBV7-8 and TRBJ1-1; D ambiguous. The V gene lost 5 bases and the J gene lost 1 base, with 14 bases spanning the gap. CDR3 length: 15 residues. The germline V gene has CDR1 SGHVS and CDR2 FQNEAQ. CDR3 loop: CASSPVRLQNTEAFF. The DNA of the CDR3 is TGTGCCAGCAGCCCCGTAAGGCTACAGAACACTGAAGCTTTCTTT. The whole variable domain, filled in from reference TRBV7-8 and TRBJ1-1, reads GAGVSQSPRYKVAKRGQDVALRCDPISGHVSLFWYQQALGQGPEFLTYFQNEAQLDKSGLPSDRFFAERPEGSVSTLKIQRTQQEDSAVYLCASSPVRLQNTEAFFGQGTRLTVV.

The chain combines TRBV3-1 (or the pseudogene TRBV3-2) with TRBJ1-6; 9 bases map to TRBD1. Germline V CDR1 and CDR2: LGHDT, YNNKEL (reference sequence). Unmatched junction bases numbered 10, after V lost 3 bases and J lost 10 bases. The CDR3 sequence is 16 residues long. CDR3 protein: CASSQGGGQGYSPLHF. CDR3 in DNA: TGTGCCAGCAGCCAGGGAGGGGGACAGGGATACTCACCCCTCCACTTT.

This clone was detected once. V usage is TRBV5-1 and J usage is TRBJ1-2; no reliable D call. Deletions cut 3 bases from V and 4 bases from J, with 13 bases between. The CDR3 runs to 14 residues. Per the germline V gene, CDR1 is SGHRS and CDR2 is YFSETQ. CDR3: CASSSSPGSYGYTF. The CDR3, as DNA: TGCGCCAGCAGCTCCTCACCTGGATCCTATGGCTACACCTTC.

The V and J genes are TRBV7-2 and TRBJ1-4; D gene uncertain. This CDR3 has 15 amino acids. V dropped 5 bases and J dropped 8 bases, with 18 bases sitting between them. CDR1 and CDR2 from the germline V gene are SGHTA and FQGNSA. For the CDR3, the DNA is TGTGCCAGCAGCGCACACCGGGTCCCAAGGGAAAAACTGTTTTTT. It translates to CASSAHRVPREKLFF.

This sequence joins TRBV5-5 and TRBJ2-2, with 15 bases that match TRBD2. Germline loops: CDR1 SGHKS, CDR2 YYEKEE (reference sequence). The junction had 8 bases not matched to a gene; V was cut back by 4 bases and J by 4 bases. This CDR3 region has 18 residues. The CDR3 protein is CASSTGLAGGPGTGELFF. As DNA, the CDR3 is TGTGCCAGCAGCACCGGACTAGCGGGAGGGCCGGGCACCGGGGAGCTGTTTTTT.

V usage is TRBV30 and J usage is TRBJ1-1; D possibly corresponds to TRBD1 (5 bases). The CDR3 spans 14 residues. Trimming removed 4 bases from V and 0 bases from J, with 12 bases in between. CDR1 GTSNPN and CDR2 SVGIG come from the germline V gene (reference sequence). The CDR3 is CAWTGDRVNTEAFF. CDR3 in DNA: TGTGCCTGGACGGGGGATAGGGTGAACACTGAAGCTTTCTTT.

This clone was recorded once. The CDR3 is CASSQQDRGFVSPLHF. The CDR3 DNA reads TGCGCCAGCAGCCAACAGGACAGGGGGTTTGTATCACCCCTCCACTTT. The V gene is TRBV4-1, the J gene TRBJ1-6; 10 nucleotides agree with TRBD1. The CDR3 contains 16 residues. The J segment lost 10 bases and the V segment lost 2 bases, leaving 8 bases of the junction unmatched. Per the germline V gene, CDR1 is MGHRA and CDR2 is YSYEKL.

V is TRBV29-1 and J is TRBJ2-5, with 8 positions matching TRBD1. Germline CDR1 SQVTM, CDR2 ANQGSEA. V gave up 6 bases and J gave up 2 bases; unmatched junction bases: 5. The CDR3 loop spans 13 amino acids. The CDR3 here is CSVLGTGQETQYF. The CDR3 nucleotides read TGCAGCGTGCTCGGGACAGGTCAAGAGACCCAGTACTTC.

This clone was seen only once. The V and J genes are TRBV7-2 and TRBJ2-7, with D tentatively TRBD2 (6 bases). V was clipped by 1 base and J by 6 bases, with 7 bases between them. This CDR3 contains 12 residues. Germline assignment: CDR1 SGHTA and CDR2 FQGNSA. The CDR3 spells CASSLGLGEQYF. In DNA form, the CDR3 reads TGTGCCAGCAGCTTAGGACTAGGCGAGCAGTACTTC.

This chain uses TRBV5-6 with TRBJ1-2; no clear D gene. Germline V gene sequence: CDR1 SGHDT, CDR2 YYEEEE. Trimming took off 0 bases at V and 2 bases at J, with 11 bases between the two ends. The CDR3 loop spans 15 amino acids. The chain's CDR3 is CASSLGMSRNYGYTF. In DNA form, the CDR3 reads TGTGCCAGCAGCTTGGGTATGTCCAGGAACTATGGCTACACCTTC.

This chain links TRBV30 with TRBJ1-5; possibly TRBD1 for D (6 bases). Trimming took 1 base from V and 7 from J, leaving 11 bases between them. Germline values: CDR1 GTSNPN, CDR2 SVGIG (reference sequence). The CDR3 totals 13 residues. The CDR3: CAWSGQVRQPQHF. CDR3 DNA sequence: TGTGCCTGGAGTGGACAGGTCCGCCAGCCCCAGCATTTT.

The rearrangement links TRBV28 to TRBJ1-2, with D perhaps TRBD1 (6 bases). From germline, CDR1 is MDHEN and CDR2 SYDVKM. Trimming took 7 bases from V and 7 from J, leaving 22 bases between them. The CDR3 is 15 amino acids. CDR3: CASTLMAGVGGGYTF. CDR3 coding DNA: TGTGCCAGCACCCTAATGGCAGGGGTGGGGGGTGGCTACACCTTC.

The chain recombines TRBV5-1 with TRBJ2-7; D possibly corresponds to TRBD2 (7 bases). Germline lookup yields CDR1 SGHRS and CDR2 YFSETQ. The CDR3 has 16 amino acids. Trimming cost V 4 bases and J 4 bases, with 21 bases left between them. The chain's CDR3 is CASSPQRGGVRYEQYF. The CDR3 coding sequence is TGCGCCAGCAGCCCCCAAAGGGGGGGGGTACGGTACGAGCAGTACTTC.